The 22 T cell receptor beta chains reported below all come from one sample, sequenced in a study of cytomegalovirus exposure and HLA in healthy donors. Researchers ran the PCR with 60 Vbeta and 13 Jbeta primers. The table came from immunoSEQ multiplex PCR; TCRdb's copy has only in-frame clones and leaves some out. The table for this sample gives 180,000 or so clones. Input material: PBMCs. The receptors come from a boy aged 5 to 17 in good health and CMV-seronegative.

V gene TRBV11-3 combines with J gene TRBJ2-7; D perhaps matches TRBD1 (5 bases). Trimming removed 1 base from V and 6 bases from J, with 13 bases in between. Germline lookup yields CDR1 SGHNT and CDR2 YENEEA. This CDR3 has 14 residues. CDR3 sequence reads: CASSLVSGSGEQYF. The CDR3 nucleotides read TGTGCCAGCAGCTTAGTTTCAGGGTCGGGCGAGCAGTACTTC. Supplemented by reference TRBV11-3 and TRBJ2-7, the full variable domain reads EAGVVQSPRYKIIEKKQPVAFWCNPISGHNTLYWYLQNLGQGPELLIRYENEEAVDDSQLPKDRFSAERLKGVDSTLKIQPAELGDSAVYLCASSLVSGSGEQYFGPGTRLTVT.

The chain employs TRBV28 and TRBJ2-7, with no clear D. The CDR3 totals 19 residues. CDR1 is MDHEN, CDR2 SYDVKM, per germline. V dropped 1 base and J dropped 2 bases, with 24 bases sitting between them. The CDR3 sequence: CASSLSPGVLSPLTYEQYF. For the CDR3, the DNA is TGTGCCAGCAGTTTATCCCCCGGTGTCCTTTCCCCTTTAACCTACGAGCAGTACTTC.

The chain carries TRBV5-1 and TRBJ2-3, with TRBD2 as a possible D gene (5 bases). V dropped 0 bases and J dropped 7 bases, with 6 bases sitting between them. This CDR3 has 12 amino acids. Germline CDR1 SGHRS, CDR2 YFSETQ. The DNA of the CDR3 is TGCGCCAGCAGCTTGGCGGGGTATACGCAGTATTTT. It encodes CASSLAGYTQYF.

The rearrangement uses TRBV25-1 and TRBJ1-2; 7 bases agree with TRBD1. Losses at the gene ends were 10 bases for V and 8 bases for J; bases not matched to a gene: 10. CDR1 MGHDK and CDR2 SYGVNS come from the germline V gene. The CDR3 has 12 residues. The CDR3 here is CATALGGGGYTF. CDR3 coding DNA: TGTGCCACCGCTCTAGGAGGGGGCGGCTACACCTTC.

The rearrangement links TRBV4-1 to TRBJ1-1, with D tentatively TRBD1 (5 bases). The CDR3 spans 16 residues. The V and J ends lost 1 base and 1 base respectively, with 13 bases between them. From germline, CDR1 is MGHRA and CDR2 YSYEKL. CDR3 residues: CASSQVATDSNTEAFF. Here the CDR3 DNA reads TGCGCCAGCAGCCAAGTCGCGACAGATTCGAACACTGAAGCTTTCTTT.

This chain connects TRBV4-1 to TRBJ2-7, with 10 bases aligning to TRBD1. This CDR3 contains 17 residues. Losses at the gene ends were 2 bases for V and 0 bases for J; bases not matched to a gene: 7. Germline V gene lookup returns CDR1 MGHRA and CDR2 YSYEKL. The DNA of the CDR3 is TGCGCCAGCAGCCAACCTTACCGGGACAGGGGCTCCTACGAGCAGTACTTC. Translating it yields CASSQPYRDRGSYEQYF.

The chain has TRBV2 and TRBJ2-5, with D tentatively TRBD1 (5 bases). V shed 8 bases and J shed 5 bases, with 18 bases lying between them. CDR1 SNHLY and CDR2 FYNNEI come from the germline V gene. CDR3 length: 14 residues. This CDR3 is CASQHRQNRETQYF. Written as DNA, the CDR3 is TGTGCCAGCCAGCACAGGCAAAATAGGGAGACCCAGTACTTC. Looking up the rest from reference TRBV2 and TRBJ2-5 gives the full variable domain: EPEVTQTPSHQVTQMGQEVILRCVPISNHLYFYWYRQILGQKVEFLVSFYNNEISEKSEIFDDQFSVERPDGSNFTLKIRSTKLEDSAMYFCASQHRQNRETQYFGPGTRLLVL.

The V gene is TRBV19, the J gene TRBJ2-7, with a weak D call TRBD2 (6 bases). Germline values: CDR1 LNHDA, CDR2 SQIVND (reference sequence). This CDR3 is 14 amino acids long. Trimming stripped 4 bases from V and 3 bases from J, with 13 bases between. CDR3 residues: CASSSGDPSYEQYF. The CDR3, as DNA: TGTGCCAGTAGTAGCGGGGACCCTAGCTACGAGCAGTACTTC.

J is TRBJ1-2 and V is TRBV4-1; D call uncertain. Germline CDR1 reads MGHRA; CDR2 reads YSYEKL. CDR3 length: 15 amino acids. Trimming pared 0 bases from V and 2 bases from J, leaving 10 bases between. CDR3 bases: TGCGCCAGCAGCCAAGATCAGGTTGGAAACTATGGCTACACCTTC. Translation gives CASSQDQVGNYGYTF.

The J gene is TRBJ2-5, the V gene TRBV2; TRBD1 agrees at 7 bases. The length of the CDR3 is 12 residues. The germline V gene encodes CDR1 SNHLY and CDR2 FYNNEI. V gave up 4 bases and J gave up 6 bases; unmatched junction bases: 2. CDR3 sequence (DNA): TGTGCCAGCAGTGGACAGGGACAGACCCAGTACTTC. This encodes CASSGQGQTQYF.

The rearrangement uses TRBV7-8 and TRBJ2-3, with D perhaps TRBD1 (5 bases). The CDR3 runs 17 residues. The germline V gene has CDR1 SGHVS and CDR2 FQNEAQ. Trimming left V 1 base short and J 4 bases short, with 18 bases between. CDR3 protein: CASSLELVKVRADTQYF. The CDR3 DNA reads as TGTGCCAGCAGCTTAGAGCTAGTCAAGGTCAGGGCAGATACGCAGTATTTT.

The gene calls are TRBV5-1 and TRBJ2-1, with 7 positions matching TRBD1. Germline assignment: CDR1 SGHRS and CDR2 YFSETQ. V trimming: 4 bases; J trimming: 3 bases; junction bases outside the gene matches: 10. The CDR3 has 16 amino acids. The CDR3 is CASSLIVGTDYNEQFF. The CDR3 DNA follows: TGCGCCAGCAGCCTCATAGTTGGGACAGACTACAATGAGCAGTTCTTC.

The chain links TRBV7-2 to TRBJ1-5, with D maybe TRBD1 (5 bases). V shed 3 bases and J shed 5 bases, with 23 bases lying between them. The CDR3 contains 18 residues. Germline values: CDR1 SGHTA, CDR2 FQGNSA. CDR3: CASSFIGRGRGWDQPQHF. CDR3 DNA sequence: TGTGCCAGCAGCTTTATAGGGAGGGGTAGGGGATGGGATCAGCCCCAGCATTTT.

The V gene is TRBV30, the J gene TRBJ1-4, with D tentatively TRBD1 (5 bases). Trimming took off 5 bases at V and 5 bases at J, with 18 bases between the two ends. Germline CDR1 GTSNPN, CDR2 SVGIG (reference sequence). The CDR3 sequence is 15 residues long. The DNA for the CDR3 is TGTGCCTGGGCGATAGTGGCGGGGGGGAATGAAAAACTGTTTTTT. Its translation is CAWAIVAGGNEKLFF.

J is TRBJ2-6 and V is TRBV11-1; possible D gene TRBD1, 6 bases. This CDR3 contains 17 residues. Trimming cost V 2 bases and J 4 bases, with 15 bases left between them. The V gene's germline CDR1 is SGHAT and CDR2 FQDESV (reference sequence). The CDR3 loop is CASSLRESGVGANVLTF. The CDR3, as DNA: TGTGCCAGCAGCTTACGCGAGTCAGGGGTAGGGGCCAACGTCCTGACTTTC. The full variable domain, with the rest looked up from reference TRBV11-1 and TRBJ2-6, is EAEVAQSPRYKITEKSQAVAFWCDPISGHATLYWYRQILGQGPELLVQFQDESVVDDSQLPKDRFSAERLKGVDSTLKIQPAELGDSAMYLCASSLRESGVGANVLTFGAGSRLTVL.

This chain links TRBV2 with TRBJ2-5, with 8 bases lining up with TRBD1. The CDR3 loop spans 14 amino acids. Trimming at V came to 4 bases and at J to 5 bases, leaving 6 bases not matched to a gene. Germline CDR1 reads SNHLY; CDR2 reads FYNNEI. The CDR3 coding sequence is TGTGCCAGCAGTGTCGGACAGGGAATGGAGACCCAGTACTTC. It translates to CASSVGQGMETQYF.

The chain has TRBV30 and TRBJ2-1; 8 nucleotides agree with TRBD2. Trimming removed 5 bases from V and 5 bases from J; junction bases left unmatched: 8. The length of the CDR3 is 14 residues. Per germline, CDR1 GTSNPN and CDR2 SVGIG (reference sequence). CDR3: CAWGRGGRDNEQFF. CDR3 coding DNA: TGTGCCTGGGGACGGGGGGGCCGAGACAATGAGCAGTTCTTC.

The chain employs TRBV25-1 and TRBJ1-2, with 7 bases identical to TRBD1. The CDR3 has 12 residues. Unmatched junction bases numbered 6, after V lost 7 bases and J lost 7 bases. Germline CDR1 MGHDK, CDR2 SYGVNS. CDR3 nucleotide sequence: TGTGCCAGCAAGAAGGGGGCCGGTGGCTACACCTTC. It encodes CASKKGAGGYTF.

The chain's CDR3 is CASSWGTSLIYEQYF. DNA for the CDR3: TGTGCCAGCAGTTGGGGGACTAGCCTCATATACGAGCAGTACTTC. This chain links TRBV27 with TRBJ2-7, with TRBD2 identical over 9 bases. The germline gives CDR1 MNHEY, CDR2 SMNVEV (reference sequence). V shed 4 bases and J 4 bases; nucleotides not matched to a gene: 8. CDR3 length equals 15 residues.

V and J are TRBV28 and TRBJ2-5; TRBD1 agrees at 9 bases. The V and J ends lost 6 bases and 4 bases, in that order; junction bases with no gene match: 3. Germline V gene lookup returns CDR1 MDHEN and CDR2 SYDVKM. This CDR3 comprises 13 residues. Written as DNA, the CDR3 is TGTGCCAGCAGACCGACAGGGGGAGAGACCCAGTACTTC. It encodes CASRPTGGETQYF.

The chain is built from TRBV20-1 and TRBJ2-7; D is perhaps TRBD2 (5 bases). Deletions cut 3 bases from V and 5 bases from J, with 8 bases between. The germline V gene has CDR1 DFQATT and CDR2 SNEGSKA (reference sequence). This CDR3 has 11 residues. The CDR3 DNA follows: TGCAGTGCTAGCGGGGTGGACGAGCAGTACTTC. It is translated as CSASGVDEQYF.

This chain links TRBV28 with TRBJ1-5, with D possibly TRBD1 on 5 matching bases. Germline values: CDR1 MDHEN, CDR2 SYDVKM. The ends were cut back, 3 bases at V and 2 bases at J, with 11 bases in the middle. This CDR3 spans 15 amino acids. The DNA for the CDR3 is TGTGCCAGCAGTTTGGGGGGTCGGGGCAATCAGCCCCAGCATTTT. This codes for CASSLGGRGNQPQHF.